The clone carrying this T cell receptor beta chain has a handful of counts. This entry is derived from a study of blood T cell repertoires in COVID-19. CDR3 length equals 15 residues. Germline lookup yields CDR1 MGHRA and CDR2 YSYEKL. V dropped 4 bases and J dropped 3; count of bases not matched to a gene: 9. This table comes from immunoSEQ multiplex PCR, and its TCRdb copy is limited to in-frame clones, with some not included. Of 150,000 or so clones listed, approximately 80% are singletons. Sequencing input: PBMCs or T cells enriched from blood (not recorded which). The TCR originated in a man in his 70s who had been exposed to COVID-19. The rearrangement links TRBV4-1 to TRBJ2-7; 7 bases agree with TRBD1. For the CDR3, the DNA is TGCGCCAGCAGCCCGGATCCGGGACAGTACTACGAGCAGTACTTC. This gives the protein CASSPDPGQYYEQYF.